This TCR beta chain was sequenced in a study of cytomegalovirus exposure and HLA in healthy donors (dated by TCRdb to about 2017). For context, the study as a whole: An earlier analysis of roughly 610 of the donors reported 250 to 300 Gb of sequence data and around 120 million unique TCR beta sequences obtained from about 180 million T cells. Approximately 300 gigabases of sequencing data and roughly 81 million unique TCR sequences made up an early release that covered fewer than 650 HLA-typed donors. The genetic ancestry cluster associated with self-reported Caucasian donors included around 76% of the 300 to 400 genotyped donors. The study aimed to test whether cataloging public T cell receptors could reveal signatures of past pathogen exposure. Using immunosequencing, the study profiled T cell repertoires from 500 to 800 subjects and related those repertoires to cytomegalovirus serostatus. A separate validation cohort of 100 to 150 different subjects was used in addition to the roughly 720-subject first cohort. The study combined high-throughput TCR immunosequencing, statistical association of individual TCRs with disease status, and machine learning to predict cytomegalovirus infection status. To study patterns of TCR occurrence, a later analysis re-analyzed previously published TCR beta repertoires from 700 or so donors and added high-resolution HLA genotyping. The later analysis used no new phenotypic data to find candidate immune exposures, relying instead on TCR beta sequences and their occurrence across donors. An earlier analysis of some 600 of the donors applied high-throughput TCR beta sequencing to assess whether each TCR beta V gene segment acted as functional or pseudogenic. Alongside the repertoire data, information on donor age, sex, ethnicity and CMV serostatus was compiled. Genome-wide SNP genotypes for about three fifths of the 666 donors were used in a later genetic analysis, which treated that subset as a discovery cohort. Every discovery cohort repertoire had been produced on one sequencing platform. HLA typing included class I and class II loci at four-digit resolution. Typing coverage varied by locus: about 629-640 donors for A, B, C, DRB1 and DQB1; approximately 560 for DQA1; around 570 for DPA1; more than 450 for DPB1. Roughly 5 DR-DQ haplotypes were handled as single units for association and clustering, since linkage in the cohort was strong. Among about 400 genotyped donors of the cohort, an average of roughly 230,000 unique TCR beta nucleotide sequences was sequenced per donor, of which about 18% were non-productive. Study-level results and caveats: Specific HLA alleles were associated with over 15,000 TCR beta sequences at a false discovery rate of 0.05 in a later analysis. Because counts were too low, about 18 rarely observed V segments, including chromosome 9 orphons, were excluded from the earlier analysis of about 500 of the donors. A cluster of highly shared sequence variants was judged likely to be a technical artifact of the sequencing pipeline. The only immune exposure information available for the cohort was CMV serostatus. Several of the top co-occurrence clusters appeared to be linked to parvovirus B19, influenza, CMV and Epstein-Barr virus, according to a later analysis. Compared with equally common non-associated chains, HLA-associated TCR beta chains in a later analysis were more clonally expanded and had lower generation probabilities. When HLA alleles, especially DR and DQ, strongly co-occurred, TCR associations were difficult to assign to individual alleles. A further reported finding was that TCR beta sequences accurately predicted the HLA-A and HLA-B alleles for most subjects in the first cohort. According to a later analysis, TCR association rates differed among HLA loci, with DRB1 alleles showing the most associated TCRs and HLA-C alleles showing the fewest. Most TCR sequences were observed very rarely across donors, whereas some public TCRs were present in many individuals. A total of 150 or so TCR beta chains were listed by the study as associated with cytomegalovirus. The classifier was reported to diagnose cytomegalovirus status with high specificity and sensitivity in both the original cohort and the validation cohort. Most CMV-associated TCR beta chains appeared to be HLA-restricted in a later analysis, and the HLA associations seemed to be driven largely by CMV exposure. The 87-base-pair reads could not distinguish some IMGT-functional V segments, including TRBV6-2 and TRBV6-3, so those segments were excluded. Linkage disequilibrium might explain the correlated functional status among segregating V segments, but an unknown experimental factor could not be ruled out. According to a later genetic analysis, donors in an Asian-associated ancestry cluster had fewer N-insertions in productive TCRs than the roughly 670-donor mean. In an earlier analysis of about 600 of the donors, most TCR beta V segments appeared in productive rearrangements about 90% or about 30% of the time, broadly matching IMGT annotations. In a later genetic analysis, a missense DCLRE1C variant was associated with V-gene and J-gene trimming of TCR beta chains, and the association was replicated in an independent cohort. The authors suggested that the approach could potentially be generalized to other disease states and immunological phenotypes. HLA typing was unavailable for some donors at each locus, so association tests used only the typed subset. This cohort had only TCR beta chains sequenced, and the lack of alpha or paired-chain data limited which features could be detected. A few of the identified cytomegalovirus-associated TCR beta chains were confirmed in vitro to be specific for cytomegalovirus antigens. Presence/absence analyses assumed roughly uniform sequencing depth across donors, an assumption that may not hold.

In regard to this clone: The specificity of this receptor is unknown. Per-base qualities were not stored, and no clone one base away is much larger.

The library was obtained by the immunoSEQ multiplex PCR assay. For the multiplex PCR, a mixture combining 60 forward primers for TCR Vbeta segments and 13 reverse primers for TCR Jbeta segments was used. Amplification of the CDR3 region of rearranged TCR beta genes was performed with a multiplex PCR assay on genomic DNA. The amplified TCR beta libraries were sequenced on the Illumina HiSeq System as 87-base-pair reads. In the source study's methods: A later analysis counted tens of millions of unique TCR beta chains across the 640 or so repertoires, and roughly 9.9 million of these chains were shared by at least two donors. To remove PCR and sequencing errors, raw reads were error-corrected and collapsed into unique sequences using a nearest-neighbor algorithm that merged closely related sequences. V, D and J gene segments were assigned by aligning CDR3 sequences to IMGT reference sequences. For a sequence to be retained, a match of at least six nucleotides was required to both a V gene segment and a J gene segment. A rearrangement counted as productive if the CDR3 had no stop codons and remained in frame with V and J, and every other rearrangement counted as non-productive. Following IMGT convention, CDR3 was defined as the stretch from the second conserved V-encoded cysteine up to the conserved J-encoded phenylalanine. Sequences without an unambiguous match to a single V gene segment were excluded from the earlier analysis of 450 to 650 of the donors. In an earlier analysis of 587 of the donors, V segments were called functional above 56.7% productive rearrangements and were called segregating when the between-donor standard deviation exceeded 5%. A statistical classification framework was built to diagnose cytomegalovirus status from the catalog of TCR beta chain sequences. In a later analysis, TCR nucleotide sequences were compared against IMGT/GENE-DB human TR gene sequences so that V and J genes could be assigned. A later analysis assigned CDR3 sequences and most-parsimonious VDJ recombination scenarios with the TCRdist pipeline. In a later analysis, each TCR beta chain was defined by its CDR3 amino acid sequence together with its V-gene family, and reads without a unique V-gene family were excluded. To address suspected cross-contamination and a sequencing artifact, a later analysis removed 550 to 750 highly shared, low-generation-probability nucleotide sequences. In a later analysis, a clonal expansion index for each public chain was calculated from normalized within-repertoire ranks of inferred template counts. In a later analysis, generation probabilities were computed using a VDJ recombination model fitted to out-of-frame rearrangements, and the results were checked against IGoR. In a later analysis, TCR-TCR, TCR-HLA and TCR-CMV co-occurrence was scored with hypergeometric tests, and a repertoire-size bias correction was applied to TCR pairs. To estimate false discovery rates, a later analysis permuted the HLA or CMV assignments 20 times. In a later analysis, co-occurring TCRs were grouped using DBSCAN, and TCRdist sequence similarity was added for clustering within HLA-allele-positive subsets. Co-occurrence clustering excluded repertoires with fewer than 30,000 or more than 120,000 public chains, plus five with anomalous nucleotide sharing. In TCRdb, the immuneACCESS table is reduced to in-frame sequences with V and J assigned. These tables do not hold every clone; where another copy was compared, an unresolved V gene accounts for under half, and the others remain unexplained. Clone size and the V and J calls come from that table; the DNA yielded D and trimming. Counted in this sample were more than 85,000 clones; roughly 15% of them appeared once. The leading ten clones occupy roughly 0.89% of the sample.

The trim is 10 bases for V and 2 bases for J, with a gap of 9 bases between the germline ends. The germline V gene sets CDR1 to ENHRY and CDR2 to SYGVKD. The CDR3 has 11 amino acids, counting the end cysteine and phenylalanine. Solely the CDR3 DNA is kept, with 33 bases framed from the first base. The cohort was made up of approximately 700 healthy bone marrow donors. At the time of sampling, all cohort members were nominally healthy, though unrecorded immune exposures were likely present. The donor was CMV seronegative and belonged to the group of over 350 seronegative cohort members. Each donor provided a peripheral blood sample, and peripheral blood mononuclear cells were used for TCR beta sequencing. The Qiagen DNeasy Blood Extraction Kit was used to extract genomic DNA from the blood cell samples.

The specimen sequenced was PBMCs. Rearrangement joined TRBV10-3 to TRBJ2-7; a tentative D call is TRBD1 (6 bases match). The TCR originated in a female donor in good health and CMV-seronegative. The encoded CDR3 is CASGQPYEQYF. The sequenced DNA is TGTGCCAGTGGACAGCCCTACGAGCAGTACTTC.